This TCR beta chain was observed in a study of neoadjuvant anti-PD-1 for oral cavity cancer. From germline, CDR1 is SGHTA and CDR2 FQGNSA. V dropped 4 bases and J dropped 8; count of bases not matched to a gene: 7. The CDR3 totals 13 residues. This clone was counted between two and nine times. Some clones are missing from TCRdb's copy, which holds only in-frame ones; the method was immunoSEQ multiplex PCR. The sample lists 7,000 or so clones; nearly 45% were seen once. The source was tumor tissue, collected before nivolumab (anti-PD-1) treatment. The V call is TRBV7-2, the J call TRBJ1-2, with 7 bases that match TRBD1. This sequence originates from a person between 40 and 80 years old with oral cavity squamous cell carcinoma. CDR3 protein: CASSSTGTGGYTF. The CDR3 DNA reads TGTGCCAGCAGCTCGACAGGGACCGGGGGCTACACCTTC.